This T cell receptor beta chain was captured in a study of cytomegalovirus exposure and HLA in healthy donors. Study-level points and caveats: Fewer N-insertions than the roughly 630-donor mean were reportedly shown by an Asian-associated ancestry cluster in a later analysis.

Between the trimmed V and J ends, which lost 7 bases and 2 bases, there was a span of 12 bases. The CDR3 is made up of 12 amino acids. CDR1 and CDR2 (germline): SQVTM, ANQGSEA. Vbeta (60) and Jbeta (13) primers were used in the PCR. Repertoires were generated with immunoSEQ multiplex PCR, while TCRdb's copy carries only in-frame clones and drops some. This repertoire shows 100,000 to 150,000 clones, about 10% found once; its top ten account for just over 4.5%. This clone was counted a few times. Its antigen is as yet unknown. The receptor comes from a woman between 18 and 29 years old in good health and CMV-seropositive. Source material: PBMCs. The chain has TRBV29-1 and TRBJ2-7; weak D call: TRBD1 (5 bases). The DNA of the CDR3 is TGCAGCGGTTCGGACACCGCCTACGAGCAGTACTTC. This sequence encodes CSGSDTAYEQYF.